This entry lists 19 T cell receptor beta chains sequenced from one sample in a study of shared clonotypes between healthy human individuals (dated by TCRdb to 2018 to 2021). To prepare the library, the immunoSEQ multiplex PCR assay was applied. TCRdb obtained this table from immuneACCESS and retained in-frame rearrangements with V and J assigned. These tables miss some clones; where compared with another copy, unresolved V genes account for less than half of the shortfall, and the remainder is unexplained. Within this sample are 600,000 to 750,000 clones, with 55% to 75% of them counted one time only. Around 1.8% of the sample is taken by the ten largest. The sequencing input was memory CD4+ T cells sorted from blood. Per the publication, the cell subset or site label means: CD45RA-negative fraction. These receptors were obtained from a woman under 40 in good health.

The chain joins TRBV29-1 to TRBJ2-3, with D possibly being TRBD2 (6 bases). The germline V gene has CDR1 SQVTM and CDR2 ANQGSEA. V was shortened by 7 bases and J by 1 base, with 12 bases between the two germline ends. This CDR3 has 13 amino acids. The CDR3 reads CSGDLVGTDTQYF. In DNA, the CDR3 is TGCAGCGGGGACTTAGTGGGCACAGATACGCAGTATTTT.

This sequence joins TRBV5-1 and TRBJ2-3; 9 bases fit TRBD1. This CDR3 has 15 residues. The germline gives CDR1 SGHRS, CDR2 YFSETQ. After removal of 4 bases from V and 2 bases from J, the junction contained 5 bases not matched to a gene. CDR3 in amino acids: CASSPGQGITDTQYF. CDR3 DNA sequence: TGCGCCAGCAGCCCAGGACAGGGGATCACAGATACGCAGTATTTT. The variable domain in full, completed from reference TRBV5-1 and TRBJ2-3, reads KAGVTQTPRYLIKTRGQQVTLSCSPISGHRSVSWYQQTPGQGLQFLFEYFSETQRNKGNFPGRFSGRQFSNSRSEMNVSTLELGDSALYLCASSPGQGITDTQYFGPGTRLTVL.

V usage is TRBV18 and J usage is TRBJ1-1; 7 nucleotides line up with TRBD1. The germline V gene has CDR1 KGHSH and CDR2 LQKENI. The CDR3 length is 16 residues. The ends lost 1 base at V and 4 bases at J; junction bases unmatched: 9. The CDR3 bases are TGTGCCAGCTCACCACAGTCCAGGGGGTCTTTCACTGAAGCTTTCTTT. Translated, it gives CASSPQSRGSFTEAFF.

The chain is built from TRBV6-1 and TRBJ2-2, with D perhaps being TRBD1 or TRBD2 (5 bases each). V gave up 4 bases and J gave up 5 bases, with 23 bases separating them. This CDR3 is 18 amino acids long. Germline loops: CDR1 MNHNS, CDR2 SASEGT. CDR3 sequence reads: CASSGGTGAPLGTGELFF. CDR3 nucleotides: TGTGCCAGCAGTGGTGGTACCGGGGCCCCCTTGGGGACCGGGGAGCTGTTTTTT.

This chain joins TRBV18 and TRBJ2-7; 7 positions match TRBD1. This CDR3 has 13 residues. Germline CDR1 KGHSH, CDR2 LQKENI. The V and J ends lost 6 bases and 0 bases, in that order; junction bases with no gene match: 2. CDR3 sequence reads: CASSTGYSYEQYF. The CDR3, as DNA: TGTGCCAGCTCGACAGGGTACTCCTACGAGCAGTACTTC.

The chain links TRBV5-1 to TRBJ1-2; weak D call: TRBD1 (6 bases). Per germline, CDR1 SGHRS and CDR2 YFSETQ. Trimming shortened V by 4 bases and J by 2 bases, and 9 bases separated the two germline ends. CDR3 length equals 13 residues. CDR3 sequence: CASSAGQNYGYTF. CDR3 sequence (DNA): TGCGCCAGCAGCGCGGGACAAAACTATGGCTACACCTTC.

The chain recombines TRBV29-1 with TRBJ2-1; D is possibly TRBD1 or TRBD2 (5 bases each). Trimming pared 8 bases from V and 8 bases from J, leaving 16 bases between. Per germline, CDR1 SQVTM and CDR2 ANQGSEA. The CDR3 is 12 amino acids. CDR3 amino acids: CSLWGMRDEQFF. The CDR3 DNA sequence: TGCAGCCTTTGGGGGATGAGAGATGAGCAGTTCTTC.

This sequence joins TRBV2 and TRBJ2-7; D is ambiguous. This CDR3 is built from 15 residues. Germline V lookup: CDR1 SNHLY, CDR2 FYNNEI. V was cut by 2 bases and J by 3 bases, with 14 bases left in between. CDR3 residues: CASSERSTVVYEQYF. The CDR3 DNA sequence: TGTGCCAGCAGTGAACGGTCCACAGTAGTCTACGAGCAGTACTTC.

J is TRBJ2-5 and V is TRBV7-9, with TRBD1 matching over 7 bases. Germline V gene data show CDR1 as SEHNR and CDR2 as FQNEAQ (reference sequence). J gave up 3 bases and V 5 bases, and 9 bases lay outside the gene matches. The CDR3 has 15 amino acids. The CDR3 loop reads CASSPHSGTEETQYF. The CDR3, as DNA: TGTGCCAGCAGCCCCCATTCCGGGACAGAAGAGACCCAGTACTTC.

The genes are TRBV5-1 and TRBJ2-1, with D possibly matching TRBD2 (5 bases). CDR1 is SGHRS, CDR2 YFSETQ, per germline. The CDR3 is made up of 15 amino acids. V gave up 0 bases and J gave up 3 bases, with 10 bases separating them. CDR3 residues: CASSLESGGYNEQFF. CDR3 DNA sequence: TGCGCCAGCAGCTTGGAAAGCGGAGGCTACAATGAGCAGTTCTTC.

This clone was counted a single time. This sequence joins TRBV28 and TRBJ2-3, with TRBD1 identical over 9 bases. CDR1 is MDHEN, CDR2 SYDVKM, per germline. The CDR3 has 14 amino acids. V shed 5 bases, J shed 2 bases, and the junction held 2 bases outside the gene matches. CDR3 coding DNA: TGTGCCAGCAGTGGACAGGGGCCCACAGATACGCAGTATTTT. It translates to CASSGQGPTDTQYF.

The gene calls are TRBV28 and TRBJ2-5, with a possible D match to TRBD2 (5 bases). Matching the DNA end better, TRBJ2-7 makes the J call doubtful. Germline V lookup: CDR1 MDHEN, CDR2 SYDVKM. The CDR3 runs to 13 residues. The chain's CDR3 is CASRHIGTYEQYF. Written as DNA, the CDR3 is TGTGCCAGCAGACACATCGGGACCTACGAGCAGTACTTC.

Turning to this clone: The same CDR3 also results from other DNA sequences found in this sample. The V call is TRBV5-1, the J call TRBJ2-1; D possibly corresponds to TRBD2 (6 bases). V lost 4 bases, J lost 1 base, and 12 bases lay in between. The CDR3 sequence is 15 residues long. The germline CDR1 and CDR2 sequences are SGHRS and YFSETQ. The CDR3 DNA follows: TGCGCCAGCAGCCAGGATAGCGGATCCTACAATGAGCAGTTCTTC. It is translated as CASSQDSGSYNEQFF.

This sequence joins TRBV5-4 and TRBJ2-1; possibly TRBD2 for D (6 bases). The germline V gene encodes CDR1 SGHNT and CDR2 YYREEE (reference sequence). Trimming cost V 4 bases and J 9 bases, with 14 bases left between them. The CDR3 is 13 residues long. This CDR3 is CASSKREAGEQFF. The CDR3 nucleotides read TGTGCCAGCAGCAAAAGAGAAGCGGGTGAGCAGTTCTTC.

V gene TRBV28 combines with J gene TRBJ1-4, with 7 bases fitting TRBD1. The trim removed 11 bases at V and 4 bases at J, leaving 16 bases unmatched. The CDR3 runs 16 residues. Germline values: CDR1 MDHEN, CDR2 SYDVKM. This CDR3 reads CAHRAGGGVNNEKLFF. CDR3 in DNA: TGTGCCCACCGCGCAGGAGGGGGCGTTAATAATGAAAAACTGTTTTTT.

This clone has more than one count but fewer than ten. This sequence joins TRBV30 and TRBJ2-7; 9 bases are shared with TRBD1. Per germline, CDR1 GTSNPN and CDR2 SVGIG (reference sequence). Trimming removed 3 bases from V and 4 bases from J; junction bases left unmatched: 7. This CDR3 region has 14 residues. The CDR3 loop is CAWSQGQGGYEQYF. CDR3 DNA sequence: TGTGCCTGGAGCCAGGGACAGGGAGGTTACGAGCAGTACTTC.

In nucleotides, the CDR3 is TGCGCCAGCAGTGGAAAGAGGCCCGTCTCTGGAAACACCATATATTTT. Amino acids: CASSGKRPVSGNTIYF. The chain carries TRBV23-1 and TRBJ1-3; no firm D call. TRBV23-1 is flagged as an ORF with uncertain function. V was shortened by 5 bases and J by 0 bases, with 14 bases between the two germline ends. The CDR3 spans 16 residues.

The chain employs TRBV5-4 and TRBJ1-4; D unclear. The CDR3 is made up of 15 amino acids. Trimming removed 2 bases at V and 0 bases at J, with 8 bases between. Germline CDR1 SGHNT, CDR2 YYREEE (reference sequence). CDR3 in amino acids: CASSFEDSTNEKLFF. DNA of the CDR3: TGTGCCAGCAGCTTTGAGGACTCAACTAATGAAAAACTGTTTTTT.

The DNA of the CDR3 is TGTGCCAGCAGTGGACAGGGGATTCATGGCTACACCTTC. Its translation is CASSGQGIHGYTF. V usage is TRBV2 and J usage is TRBJ1-2, with 8 bases fitting TRBD1. CDR1 is SNHLY and CDR2 is FYNNEI in the germline V gene. The CDR3 extends over 13 amino acids. The V gene end was trimmed by 4 bases and the J gene end by 6 bases; junction bases not matched to a gene: 4.